This T cell receptor beta chain stems from a study of cytomegalovirus exposure and HLA in healthy donors (dated by TCRdb to the late 2010s). In terms of the full investigation: According to an earlier analysis of several hundred of the donors, 200 million or so T cells yielded roughly 110 million unique TCR beta sequences and about 300 Gb of sequence data. An early release that covered 640 HLA-typed donors contained about 300 gigabases of sequencing data and around 80 million unique TCR sequences. The genetic ancestry cluster associated with self-reported Caucasian donors included around four fifths of the roughly 380 genotyped donors. The study was designed to test whether signatures of past pathogen exposure could be identified by cataloging public T cell receptors. The study used immunosequencing to profile the T cell repertoires of 666 subjects and linked those repertoires to cytomegalovirus serostatus. In addition to the first cohort of several hundred subjects, a separate validation cohort of 120 different subjects was used. High-throughput TCR immunosequencing, statistical association of individual TCRs with disease status, and machine learning were combined to predict cytomegalovirus infection status. A later analysis re-examined previously published TCR beta repertoires from just over 650 donors and added high-resolution HLA genotyping to investigate patterns of TCR occurrence. Rather than drawing on any new phenotypic data, the later analysis identified candidate immune exposures from TCR beta sequences and the way those sequences occurred across donors. To decide whether each TCR beta V gene segment behaved as functional or pseudogenic, an earlier analysis of fewer than 750 of the donors relied on high-throughput TCR beta sequencing. Donor age, sex, ethnicity and CMV serostatus were compiled together with the repertoire data. In a later genetic analysis, genome-wide SNP genotypes for about 65% of the 666 donors were used, and that subset was treated as a discovery cohort. All discovery cohort repertoires had been generated using a single sequencing platform. HLA typing covered class I and class II loci at four-digit resolution. Typing coverage differed by locus: A, B, C, DRB1 and DQB1 were typed in about 620-640 donors, DQA1 in about 560, DPA1 in some 600, and DPB1 in around 490. Roughly five DR-DQ haplotypes were treated as single units for association and clustering because of strong linkage in the cohort. Across approximately 400 genotyped donors of the cohort, an average of about 250,000 unique TCR beta nucleotide sequences per donor were sequenced, and roughly 20% of those sequences were non-productive. Overall study outcomes, separate from this receptor: HLA typing was unavailable for some donors at each locus, so association tests used only the typed subset. Correlated functional status among segregating V segments might be attributable to linkage disequilibrium, but an unknown experimental factor could not be ruled out. Because counts were too low, fewer than 20 rarely observed V segments, including chromosome 9 orphons, were excluded from the earlier analysis of 587 of the donors. For the cohort, immune exposure information was limited to CMV serostatus. Strong co-occurrence of HLA alleles, especially DR and DQ, made assigning TCR associations to individual alleles difficult. In a later analysis, HLA-associated TCR beta chains were found to be more clonally expanded and to have lower generation probabilities than equally common non-associated chains. Cytomegalovirus status was reported to be diagnosed by the classifier with high specificity and sensitivity in both the original and validation cohorts. In this cohort, only TCR beta chains were sequenced, and detectable features were limited by the absence of alpha or paired-chain data. The sequencing pipeline was judged likely to have produced a cluster of highly shared sequence variants as a technical artifact. Most TCR sequences were seen in very few donors, while some public TCRs were found in many individuals. A further reported finding was that TCR beta sequences accurately predicted the HLA-A and HLA-B alleles for most subjects in the first cohort. In a later analysis, TCR association rates were found to vary across HLA loci, with the most associated TCRs seen for DRB1 alleles and the fewest for HLA-C alleles. Because the 87-base-pair reads could not distinguish some IMGT-functional V segments, including TRBV6-2 and TRBV6-3, those segments were excluded. According to a later analysis, most CMV-associated TCR beta chains appeared to be HLA-restricted, and the HLA associations seemed to be driven largely by CMV exposure. A few of the identified cytomegalovirus-associated TCR beta chains were confirmed in vitro to be specific for cytomegalovirus antigens. Specific HLA alleles were associated with 15,000 to 20,000 TCR beta sequences at a false discovery rate of 0.05 in a later analysis. Compared with the approximately 670-donor mean, donors in an Asian-associated ancestry cluster had fewer N-insertions in productive TCRs, according to a later genetic analysis. A total of about 150 TCR beta chains were listed by the study as associated with cytomegalovirus. Broadly in line with IMGT annotations, most TCR beta V segments showed up in productive rearrangements about 87% or about 30% of the time in an earlier analysis of approximately 640 of the donors. Presence/absence analyses assumed roughly uniform sequencing depth across donors, an assumption that may not hold. According to a later analysis, parvovirus B19, influenza, CMV and Epstein-Barr virus appeared linked to several top co-occurrence clusters. According to the authors, the approach could potentially be generalized to other disease states and immunological phenotypes. V-gene and J-gene trimming of TCR beta chains was associated with a missense DCLRE1C variant in a later genetic analysis, and the association was replicated in an independent cohort.

To note about this clone: Its cognate antigen has yet to be identified. No much larger clone is present one base from it, and per-base qualities are unavailable.

The cohort was made up of approximately 700 healthy bone marrow donors. At the time of sampling, all cohort members were nominally healthy, though unrecorded immune exposures were likely present. The donor tested CMV seronegative, placing the donor among the approximately 400 seronegative members of the cohort. Each donor provided a peripheral blood sample, and peripheral blood mononuclear cells were used for TCR beta sequencing. The Qiagen DNeasy Blood Extraction Kit was used to extract genomic DNA from the blood cell samples. Preparation of the library involved the immunoSEQ multiplex PCR assay. A mixture of 60 forward primers for TCR Vbeta segments and 13 reverse primers for TCR Jbeta segments was used in the multiplex PCR. A multiplex PCR assay on genomic DNA amplified the CDR3 region of rearranged TCR beta genes. The amplified TCR beta libraries were sequenced on the Illumina HiSeq System as 87-base-pair reads. The authors' pipeline ran thus. A later analysis counted 65 million to 90 million unique TCR beta chains across the roughly 700 repertoires, and around 9.9 million of these chains were shared by at least two donors. A nearest-neighbor algorithm error-corrected the raw reads and collapsed the reads into unique sequences, merging closely related sequences to remove PCR and sequencing errors. CDR3 sequences were aligned to IMGT reference sequences to assign V, D and J gene segments. Each retained sequence needed at least a six-nucleotide match to both a V gene segment and a J gene segment. A rearrangement was called productive if the CDR3 had no stop codons and remained in frame with V and J, and every other rearrangement was called non-productive. CDR3 was defined by IMGT convention, running from the second conserved V-encoded cysteine to the conserved J-encoded phenylalanine. Sequences without an unambiguous match to a single V gene segment were excluded from the earlier analysis of about 640 of the donors. An earlier analysis of around 600 of the donors classified V segments as functional when productive rearrangements were above 56.7% and as segregating when the standard deviation between donors was above 5%. A statistical classification framework was built to diagnose cytomegalovirus status from the catalog of TCR beta chain sequences. In a later analysis, V and J genes were assigned by comparing TCR nucleotide sequences against IMGT/GENE-DB human TR gene sequences. The TCRdist pipeline was used in a later analysis to assign CDR3 sequences and most-parsimonious VDJ recombination scenarios. In a later analysis, every TCR beta chain was defined by the combination of its CDR3 amino acid sequence and its V-gene family, and reads without a unique V-gene family were dropped. To address suspected cross-contamination and a sequencing artifact, a later analysis removed a few hundred highly shared, low-generation-probability nucleotide sequences. A later analysis calculated a clonal expansion index for each public chain from normalized within-repertoire ranks of inferred template counts. Generation probabilities in a later analysis came from a VDJ recombination model fitted to out-of-frame rearrangements, and those results were checked against IGoR. In a later analysis, hypergeometric tests were used to score TCR-TCR, TCR-HLA and TCR-CMV co-occurrence, with a repertoire-size bias correction applied to TCR pairs. To estimate false discovery rates, a later analysis permuted the HLA or CMV assignments 20 times. In a later analysis, co-occurring TCRs were grouped using DBSCAN, with TCRdist sequence similarity added in when clustering inside HLA-allele-positive subsets. Repertoires with fewer than 30,000 or more than 120,000 public chains, plus five repertoires with anomalous nucleotide sharing, were excluded from co-occurrence clustering. Here the immuneACCESS table is served through TCRdb, limited to in-frame sequences with V and J called. Missing clones are a known gap in these copies; in checked studies unresolved V genes cover under half, and the rest lacks a known reason. The V and J calls and clone size come from that table; D and trimming were worked out from the DNA. In all, the sample holds around 30,000 clones, and 40% to 50% of those were seen once. The ten largest clones capture less than 2% of the sample.

The CDR3 sequence holds 13 residues, the cysteine and phenylalanine included. Only the CDR3 part of the read is kept: 39 bases, read in frame from the first base. The V and J ends are trimmed by 3 bases and 9 bases, leaving 13 bases between them. The germline V gene encodes CDR1 SGDLS and CDR2 YYNGEE. The TCR originated in a woman in her 50s in good health and CMV-seronegative. The chain is assembled from TRBV9 and TRBJ2-1, with TRBD1 perhaps the D gene, on 6 matching bases. Sample: PBMCs. The CDR3 reads as follows: CASSAFRGGEQFF. The DNA sequence reads TGTGCCAGCAGCGCCTTCAGAGGGGGTGAGCAGTTCTTC.